This T cell receptor beta chain comes out of a study of T-cell reconstitution after alpha-beta-depleted transplantation in children. Study outcomes and limitations: High day-60 TCRbeta diversity in some patients came from surviving recipient T cells and thymic progenitors. Expanded clones from the graft, numbering several hundred, reportedly supplied alpha-beta T cells about two months after transplant. Newly produced T cells mostly provided counts and TCRbeta diversity after one year, as hyperexpanded clones declined.

The CDR3 totals 13 residues. V trimming: 2 bases; J trimming: 9 bases; junction bases outside the gene matches: 2. Preparation of the TCRbeta library was carried out with unique molecular identifiers. TCRdb re-derived calls from the PCR reads in MiXCR, one entry per CDR3 protein. The profile shows about 980,000 distinct CDR3 sequences, about 30% of them singletons. This clonotype was detected a few times. The target antigen is unknown. The V call is TRBV12-3 or TRBV12-4, the J call TRBJ2-1, with 9 bases identical to TRBD2. This specimen was PBMCs, mostly from graft donor cells, taken 360 days after TCRalphabeta/CD19-depleted stem cell transplant. The sequence came from a boy under two years old who had a stem cell transplant for SCID, so the T cells may come from the graft donor. CDR3 bases: TGTGCCAGCAGTTTACCGGGACTAGCTGAGCAGTTCTTC. This sequence encodes CASSLPGLAEQFF.